The rows below give T cell receptor beta chains drawn from one sample of a study of human T cells and chemical hapten exposure. TCRdb re-analysed the RACE reads in MiXCR, keeping a single row per CDR3 protein. The data show 25,000 to 35,000 distinct CDR3 sequences, 6% to 7.5% seen once. Sequenced input: whole blood. These receptors came from a human donor in good health. Some clones in this sample may be carry-over from other donors' samples. CDR3s include the opening cysteine and the closing phenylalanine or tryptophan. The order of the fields is V gene, J gene, D gene, clone size, CDR3 DNA, CDR3 protein. The D gene is left open where the match is weak. Not every row has a clone size; where given, it reads once, few, many or a size class.

V gene: TRBV11-3; J gene: TRBJ2-1; D gene: TRBD2; clone size: many; CDR3 DNA: TGTGCCAGCAGCGTAGCGGGGGGGGCCTACAATGAGCAGTTCTTC; CDR3 protein: CASSVAGGAYNEQFF
V gene: TRBV5-5; J gene: TRBJ1-1; D gene: TRBD1; clone size: many; CDR3 DNA: TGTGCCAGCAGCTTCCGGGACAGGGGAACTGAAGCTTTCTTT; CDR3 protein: CASSFRDRGTEAFF
V gene: TRBV20-1; J gene: TRBJ1-1; D gene: TRBD1; clone size: -; CDR3 DNA: TGCAGTGCAGAGACAGGGGGTGGCACTGAAGCTTTCTTT; CDR3 protein: CSAETGGGTEAFF
V gene: TRBV20-1; J gene: TRBJ2-7; D gene: TRBD2; clone size: many; CDR3 DNA: TGCAGTGCTACCGGGACTACTTACGAGCAGTACTTC; CDR3 protein: CSATGTTYEQYF
V gene: TRBV7-2; J gene: TRBJ2-2; D gene: -; clone size: -; CDR3 DNA: TGTGCCAGCAGCTTAGGTCGTCGTGCCTGGGAGCTGTTTTTT; CDR3 protein: CASSLGRRAWELFF
V gene: TRBV7-9; J gene: TRBJ2-1; D gene: TRBD1; clone size: many; CDR3 DNA: TGTGCCAGCAGCCCTAGGGGACAGGGGTACAATGAGCAGTTCTTC; CDR3 protein: CASSPRGQGYNEQFF
V gene: TRBV27; J gene: TRBJ1-4; D gene: -; clone size: few; CDR3 DNA: TGTGCCAGCAGTGCGCCAGGTGGAAAACTGTTTTTT; CDR3 protein: CASSAPGGKLFF
V gene: TRBV7-6; J gene: TRBJ2-7; D gene: -; clone size: many; CDR3 DNA: TGTGCCAGCAGCCCCTGGCGGTCTACGAACGAGCAGTACTTC; CDR3 protein: CASSPWRSTNEQYF
V gene: TRBV5-6; J gene: TRBJ1-5; D gene: -; clone size: many; CDR3 DNA: TGTGCCAGCAGCTTAGGCCGGGGGCCGCGGATGCCCCAGCATTTT; CDR3 protein: CASSLGRGPRMPQHF
V gene: TRBV7-2; J gene: TRBJ1-4; D gene: -; clone size: few; CDR3 DNA: TGTGCCAGCAGCTTATCTTGGTCCGATGAAAAACTGTTTTTT; CDR3 protein: CASSLSWSDEKLFF
V gene: TRBV9; J gene: TRBJ1-5; D gene: -; clone size: many; CDR3 DNA: TGTGCCAGCAGCGAAGGGGTAGTTAATCAGCCCCAGCATTTT; CDR3 protein: CASSEGVVNQPQHF
V gene: TRBV12-3/TRBV12-4; J gene: TRBJ2-7; D gene: -; clone size: many; CDR3 DNA: TGTGCCAGCAGCTCACCCTACGAGCAGTACTTC; CDR3 protein: CASSSPYEQYF
V gene: TRBV20-1; J gene: TRBJ2-7; D gene: -; clone size: few; CDR3 DNA: TGCAGTTGGTCGGGCACTTGGGAGCAGTACTTC; CDR3 protein: CSWSGTWEQYF
V gene: TRBV30; J gene: TRBJ1-3; D gene: -; clone size: few; CDR3 DNA: TGTGCCTGGGACCGGCCTAGGCTAACAGGAAACACCATATATTTT; CDR3 protein: CAWDRPRLTGNTIYF
V gene: TRBV5-1; J gene: TRBJ2-3; D gene: TRBD2; clone size: many; CDR3 DNA: TGCGCCAGCAGCTTGGGGCTAGCGGTCACAGATACGCAGTATTTT; CDR3 protein: CASSLGLAVTDTQYF
V gene: TRBV7-2; J gene: TRBJ1-1; D gene: -; clone size: many; CDR3 DNA: TGTGCCAGCAGGTACCAGACAAACACTGAAGCTTTCTTT; CDR3 protein: CASRYQTNTEAFF
V gene: TRBV15; J gene: TRBJ1-4; D gene: -; clone size: -; CDR3 DNA: TGTGCCACCAAGTCCGGGCTTGGTAATGAAAAACTGTTTTTT; CDR3 protein: CATKSGLGNEKLFF
V gene: TRBV7-6; J gene: TRBJ2-1; D gene: -; clone size: -; CDR3 DNA: TGTGCCAGCAGTCCCAGGGATTTCGATGAGCAGTTCTTC; CDR3 protein: CASSPRDFDEQFF
V gene: TRBV5-4; J gene: TRBJ1-5; D gene: -; clone size: few; CDR3 DNA: TGTGCCAGCAGCTTTGGAGCCAATCAGCCCCAGCATTTT; CDR3 protein: CASSFGANQPQHF
V gene: TRBV6-1; J gene: TRBJ2-1; D gene: -; clone size: many; CDR3 DNA: TGTGCCAGCAGTGAAATCAGGGACAATGAGCAGTTCTTC; CDR3 protein: CASSEIRDNEQFF
V gene: TRBV6-1; J gene: TRBJ2-7; D gene: -; clone size: few; CDR3 DNA: TGTGCCAGCACCCTCTTGGGGGAGCAGTACTTC; CDR3 protein: CASTLLGEQYF
V gene: TRBV6-4; J gene: TRBJ2-3; D gene: TRBD2; clone size: many; CDR3 DNA: TGTGCCAGCAGTCAAAGCGGGGGGGCCAGAGATACGCAGTATTTT; CDR3 protein: CASSQSGGARDTQYF
V gene: TRBV12-3/TRBV12-4; J gene: TRBJ2-1; D gene: -; clone size: few; CDR3 DNA: TGTGCCAGCACCGACGGGGGAGTGCTTGAGCAGTTCTTC; CDR3 protein: CASTDGGVLEQFF
V gene: TRBV12-3/TRBV12-4; J gene: TRBJ1-3; D gene: -; clone size: many; CDR3 DNA: TGTGCCAGCAGTTTTGATCGGGACCGAAACACCATATATTTT; CDR3 protein: CASSFDRDRNTIYF
V gene: TRBV4-2; J gene: TRBJ2-7; D gene: -; clone size: many; CDR3 DNA: TGTGCCAGCAGCCAAGTTGCGGGCGGGCACTACGAGCAGTACTTC; CDR3 protein: CASSQVAGGHYEQYF
V gene: TRBV7-8; J gene: TRBJ1-2; D gene: TRBD1; clone size: -; CDR3 DNA: TGTGCCAGCAGCTTAGGGGACAGACCAAACTATGGCTACACCTTC; CDR3 protein: CASSLGDRPNYGYTF
V gene: TRBV30; J gene: TRBJ1-1; D gene: -; clone size: few; CDR3 DNA: TGTGCCTGGGGCCGGGCTCGTGACACTGAAGCTTTCTTT; CDR3 protein: CAWGRARDTEAFF
V gene: TRBV3-1; J gene: TRBJ2-1; D gene: TRBD2; clone size: few; CDR3 DNA: TGTGCCAGCAGCCAATTGACTAGCGGGAACGATGAGCAGTTCTTC; CDR3 protein: CASSQLTSGNDEQFF
V gene: TRBV7-7; J gene: TRBJ2-3; D gene: -; clone size: many; CDR3 DNA: TGTGCCAGCAGCTTATACCCTGGCACAGATACGCAGTATTTT; CDR3 protein: CASSLYPGTDTQYF